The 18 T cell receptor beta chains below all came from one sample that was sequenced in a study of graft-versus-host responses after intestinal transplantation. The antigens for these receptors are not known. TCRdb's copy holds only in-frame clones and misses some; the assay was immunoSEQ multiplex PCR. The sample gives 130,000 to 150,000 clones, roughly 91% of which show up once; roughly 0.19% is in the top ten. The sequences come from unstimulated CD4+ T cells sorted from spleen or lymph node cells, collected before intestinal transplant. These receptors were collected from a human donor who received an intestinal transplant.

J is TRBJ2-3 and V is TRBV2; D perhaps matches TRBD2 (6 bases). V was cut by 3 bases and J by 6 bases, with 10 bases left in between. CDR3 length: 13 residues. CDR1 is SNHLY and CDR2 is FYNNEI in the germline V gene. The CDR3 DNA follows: TGTGCCAGCAGTGAGCGGGAAGGGGATACGCAGTATTTT. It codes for CASSEREGDTQYF.

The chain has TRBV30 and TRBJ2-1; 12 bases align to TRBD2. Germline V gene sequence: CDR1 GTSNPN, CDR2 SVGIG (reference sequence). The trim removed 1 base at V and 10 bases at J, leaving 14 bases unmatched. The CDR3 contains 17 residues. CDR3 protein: CAWSALRTSGNAREQFF. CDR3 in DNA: TGTGCCTGGAGTGCACTGCGGACTAGCGGGAATGCGAGGGAGCAGTTCTTC.

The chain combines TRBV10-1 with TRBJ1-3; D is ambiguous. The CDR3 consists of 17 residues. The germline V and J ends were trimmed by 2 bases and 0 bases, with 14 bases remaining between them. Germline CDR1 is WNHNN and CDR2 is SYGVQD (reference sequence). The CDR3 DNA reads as TGCGCCAGCAGTGAGGGAGGTGGGAACCACTCTGGAAACACCATATATTTT. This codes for CASSEGGGNHSGNTIYF.

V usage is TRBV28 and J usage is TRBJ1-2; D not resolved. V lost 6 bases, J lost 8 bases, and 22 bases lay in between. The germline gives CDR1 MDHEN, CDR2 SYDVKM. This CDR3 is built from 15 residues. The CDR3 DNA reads TGTGCCAGCAGCCCCGGTCTCCCGACCGGCTGGGGCTACACCTTC. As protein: CASSPGLPTGWGYTF.

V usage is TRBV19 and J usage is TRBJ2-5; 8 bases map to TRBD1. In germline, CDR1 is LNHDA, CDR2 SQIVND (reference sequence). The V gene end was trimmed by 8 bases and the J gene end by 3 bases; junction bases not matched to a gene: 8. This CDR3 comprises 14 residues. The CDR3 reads CASAGDRPKETQYF. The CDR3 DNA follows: TGTGCCAGTGCCGGGGACAGGCCGAAAGAGACCCAGTACTTC. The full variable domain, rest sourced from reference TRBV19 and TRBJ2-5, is DGGITQSPKYLFRKEGQNVTLSCEQNLNHDAMYWYRQDPGQGLRLIYYSQIVNDFQKGDIAEGYSVSREKKESFPLTVTSAQKNPTAFYLCASAGDRPKETQYFGPGTRLLVL.

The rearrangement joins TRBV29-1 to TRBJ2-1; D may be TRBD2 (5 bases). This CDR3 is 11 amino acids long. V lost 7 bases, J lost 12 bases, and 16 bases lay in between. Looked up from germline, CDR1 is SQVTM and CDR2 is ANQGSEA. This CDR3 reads CSATRSPVQFF. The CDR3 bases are TGCAGCGCTACTAGGTCTCCGGTGCAGTTCTTC.

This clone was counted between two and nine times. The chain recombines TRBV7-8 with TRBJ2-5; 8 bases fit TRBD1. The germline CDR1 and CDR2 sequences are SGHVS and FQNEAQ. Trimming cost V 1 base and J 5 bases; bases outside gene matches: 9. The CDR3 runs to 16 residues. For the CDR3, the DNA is TGTGCCAGCAGCTTAGTTTCTGGACAGGGTAGGGAGACCCAGTACTTC. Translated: CASSLVSGQGRETQYF.

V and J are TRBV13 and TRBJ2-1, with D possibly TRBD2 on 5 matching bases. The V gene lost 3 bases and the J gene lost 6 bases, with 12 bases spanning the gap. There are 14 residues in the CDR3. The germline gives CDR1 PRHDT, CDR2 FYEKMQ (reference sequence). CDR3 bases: TGTGCCAGCAGCTTCGGCGGGTTCTGCAATGAGCAGTTCTTC. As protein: CASSFGGFCNEQFF.

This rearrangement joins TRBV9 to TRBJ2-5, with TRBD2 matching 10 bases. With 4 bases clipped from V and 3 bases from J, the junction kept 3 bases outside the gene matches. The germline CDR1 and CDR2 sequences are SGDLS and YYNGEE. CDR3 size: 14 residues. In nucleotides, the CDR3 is TGTGCCAGCAGCCTTGGACTAGCGGAAGAGACCCAGTACTTC. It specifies CASSLGLAEETQYF.

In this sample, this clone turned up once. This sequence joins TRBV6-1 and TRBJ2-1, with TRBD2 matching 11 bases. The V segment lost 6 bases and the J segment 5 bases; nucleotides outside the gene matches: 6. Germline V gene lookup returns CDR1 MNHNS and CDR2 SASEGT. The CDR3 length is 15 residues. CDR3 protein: CASSGTSGRHNEQFF. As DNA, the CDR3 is TGTGCCAGCAGCGGGACTAGCGGTCGGCACAATGAGCAGTTCTTC.

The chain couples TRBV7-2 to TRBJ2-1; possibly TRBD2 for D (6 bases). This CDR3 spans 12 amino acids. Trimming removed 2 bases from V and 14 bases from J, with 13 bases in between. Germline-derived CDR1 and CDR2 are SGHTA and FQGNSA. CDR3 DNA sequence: TGTGCCAGCAGCTTATCACTAGCCGGGGAGTTCTTC. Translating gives CASSLSLAGEFF.

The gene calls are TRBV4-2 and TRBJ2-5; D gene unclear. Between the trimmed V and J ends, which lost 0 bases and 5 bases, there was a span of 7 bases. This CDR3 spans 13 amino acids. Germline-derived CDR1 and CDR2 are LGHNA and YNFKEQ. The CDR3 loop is CASSQDSRETQYF. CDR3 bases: TGTGCCAGCAGCCAAGATTCTAGGGAGACCCAGTACTTC.

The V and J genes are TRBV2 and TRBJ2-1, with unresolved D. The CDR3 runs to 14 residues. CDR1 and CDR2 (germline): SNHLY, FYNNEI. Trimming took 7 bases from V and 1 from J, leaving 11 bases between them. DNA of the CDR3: TGTGCCAGCACCATAAATCCGTCCTACAATGAGCAGTTCTTC. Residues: CASTINPSYNEQFF. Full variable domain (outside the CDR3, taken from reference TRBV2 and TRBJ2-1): EPEVTQTPSHQVTQMGQEVILRCVPISNHLYFYWYRQILGQKVEFLVSFYNNEISEKSEIFDDQFSVERPDGSNFTLKIRSTKLEDSAMYFCASTINPSYNEQFFGPGTRLTVL.

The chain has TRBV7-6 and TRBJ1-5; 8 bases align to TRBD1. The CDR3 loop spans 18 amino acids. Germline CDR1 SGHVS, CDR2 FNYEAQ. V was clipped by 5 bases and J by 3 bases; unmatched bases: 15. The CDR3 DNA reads TGTGCCAGCAGCCTTGGACAGGGATTATATGGAGACAATCAGCCCCAGCATTTT. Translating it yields CASSLGQGLYGDNQPQHF.

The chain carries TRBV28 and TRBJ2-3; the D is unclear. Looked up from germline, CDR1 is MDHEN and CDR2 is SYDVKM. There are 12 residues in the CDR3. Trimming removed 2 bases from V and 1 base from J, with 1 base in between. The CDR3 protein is CASSLGTDTQYF. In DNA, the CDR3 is TGTGCCAGCAGTTTAGGCACAGATACGCAGTATTTT.

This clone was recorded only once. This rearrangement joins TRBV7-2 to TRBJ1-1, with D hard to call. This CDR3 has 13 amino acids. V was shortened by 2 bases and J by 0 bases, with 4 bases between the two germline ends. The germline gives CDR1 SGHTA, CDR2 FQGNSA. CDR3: CASSLSMNTEAFF. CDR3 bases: TGTGCCAGCAGCTTAAGTATGAACACTGAAGCTTTCTTT.

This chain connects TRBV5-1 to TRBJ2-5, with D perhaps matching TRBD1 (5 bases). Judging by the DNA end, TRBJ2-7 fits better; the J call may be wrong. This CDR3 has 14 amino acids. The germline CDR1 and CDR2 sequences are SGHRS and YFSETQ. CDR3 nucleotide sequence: TGCGCCAGCAGCTTGGGATCCCAGGGAAACGAGCAGTACTTC. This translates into CASSLGSQGNEQYF.

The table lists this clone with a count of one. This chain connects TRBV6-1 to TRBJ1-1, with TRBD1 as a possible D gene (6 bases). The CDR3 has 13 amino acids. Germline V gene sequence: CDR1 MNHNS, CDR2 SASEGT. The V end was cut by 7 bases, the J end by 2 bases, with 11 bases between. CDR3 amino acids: CASNGQLNTEAFF. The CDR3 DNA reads TGTGCCAGCAATGGACAGTTAAACACTGAAGCTTTCTTT.